The clone carrying this T cell receptor (beta chain) was counted at least ten times. This specimen belongs to a study of neurological immune-mediated disorders. Germline V CDR1 and CDR2: SGHKS, YYEKEE (reference sequence). The CDR3 runs 14 residues. Trimming left V 1 base short and J 2 bases short, with 8 bases between. TCRdb redid the calling of the 5' RACE reads with MiXCR, one entry per CDR3 protein. The sample shows just over 95,000 distinct CDR3 sequences, roughly 4% of them seen only once. The chain has TRBV5-5 and TRBJ2-3, with a possible D match to TRBD1 (5 bases). This receptor was obtained from a woman aged 18-29 years with multiple sclerosis. Material: PBMCs. The CDR3 nucleotides are TGTGCCAGCAGCTTGCAGGGTCTCACAGATACGCAGTATTTT. This sequence encodes CASSLQGLTDTQYF.